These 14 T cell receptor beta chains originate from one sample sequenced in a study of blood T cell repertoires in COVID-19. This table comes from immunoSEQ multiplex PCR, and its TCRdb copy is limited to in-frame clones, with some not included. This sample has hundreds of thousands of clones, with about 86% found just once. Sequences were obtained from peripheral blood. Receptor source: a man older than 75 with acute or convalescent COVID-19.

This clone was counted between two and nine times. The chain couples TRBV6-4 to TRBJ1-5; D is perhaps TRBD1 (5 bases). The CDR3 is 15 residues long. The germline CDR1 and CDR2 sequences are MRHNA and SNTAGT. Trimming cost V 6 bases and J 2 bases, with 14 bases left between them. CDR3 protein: CASSADSHGNQPQHF. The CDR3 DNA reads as TGTGCCAGCAGCGCAGACAGTCATGGCAATCAGCCCCAGCATTTT.

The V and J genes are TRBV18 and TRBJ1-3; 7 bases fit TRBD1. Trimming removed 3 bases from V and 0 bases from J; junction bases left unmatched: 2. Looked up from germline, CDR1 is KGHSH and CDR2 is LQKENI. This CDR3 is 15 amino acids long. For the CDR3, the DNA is TGTGCCAGCTCACCTACAGGGGCCTCTGGAAACACCATATATTTT. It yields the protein CASSPTGASGNTIYF.

For the CDR3, the DNA is TGCAGCGTTTCCGGGGGGGCCTATCAGCCCCAGCATTTT. As protein: CSVSGGAYQPQHF. J is TRBJ1-5 and V is TRBV29-1; a weak D match, TRBD1 (6 bases). With 5 bases removed from V and 5 bases from J, the gap between germline ends came to 13 bases. The CDR3 totals 13 residues. Germline V gene data show CDR1 as SQVTM and CDR2 as ANQGSEA. Full variable domain (missing parts from reference TRBV29-1 and TRBJ1-5): SAVISQKPSRDICQRGTSLTIQCQVDSQVTMMFWYRQQPGQSLTLIATANQGSEATYESGFVIDKFPISRPNLTFSTLTVSNMSPEDSSIYLCSVSGGAYQPQHFGDGTRLSIL.

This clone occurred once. The CDR3 sequence is CASSVGGDADTQYF. The CDR3 DNA reads TGTGCCAGCAGCGTAGGGGGAGATGCAGATACGCAGTATTTT. This chain joins TRBV9 and TRBJ2-3, with a weak D call TRBD2 (5 bases). V was shortened by 0 bases and J by 4 bases, with 9 bases between the two germline ends. CDR1 and CDR2 from the germline V gene are SGDLS and YYNGEE. The CDR3 contains 14 residues.

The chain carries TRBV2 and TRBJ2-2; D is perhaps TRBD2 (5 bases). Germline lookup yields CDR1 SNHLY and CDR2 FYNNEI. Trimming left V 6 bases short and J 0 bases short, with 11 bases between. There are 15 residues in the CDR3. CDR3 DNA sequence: TGTGCCAGCAGGCATAGGGAGACGAACACCGGGGAGCTGTTTTTT. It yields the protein CASRHRETNTGELFF.

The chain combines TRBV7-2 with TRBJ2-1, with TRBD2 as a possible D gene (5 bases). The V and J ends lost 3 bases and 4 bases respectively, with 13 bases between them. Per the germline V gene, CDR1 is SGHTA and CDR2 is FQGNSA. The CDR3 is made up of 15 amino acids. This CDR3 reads CASSLTRANYNEQFF. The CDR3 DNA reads TGTGCCAGCAGCTTGACGCGGGCAAATTACAATGAGCAGTTCTTC.

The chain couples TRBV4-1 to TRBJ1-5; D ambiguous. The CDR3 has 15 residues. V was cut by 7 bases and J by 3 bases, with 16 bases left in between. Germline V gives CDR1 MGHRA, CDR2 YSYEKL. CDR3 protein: CASTQEAGFNQPQHF. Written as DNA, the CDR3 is TGCGCCAGCACCCAGGAGGCGGGGTTCAATCAGCCCCAGCATTTT.

The CDR3 loop is CASRTVQGNQPQHF. DNA of the CDR3: TGTGCCAGCCGGACAGTGCAGGGCAATCAGCCCCAGCATTTT. V is TRBV28 and J is TRBJ1-5; D perhaps matches TRBD1 (6 bases). Deletions cut 8 bases from V and 2 bases from J, with 13 bases between. Germline CDR1 MDHEN, CDR2 SYDVKM. CDR3 length: 14 amino acids.

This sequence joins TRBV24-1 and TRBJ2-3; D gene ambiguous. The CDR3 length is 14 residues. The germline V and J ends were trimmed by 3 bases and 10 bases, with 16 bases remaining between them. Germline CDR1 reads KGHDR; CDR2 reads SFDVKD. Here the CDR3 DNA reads TGTGCCACCAGTGATGTCCGAACCACTACGGCGCAGTATTTT. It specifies CATSDVRTTTAQYF.

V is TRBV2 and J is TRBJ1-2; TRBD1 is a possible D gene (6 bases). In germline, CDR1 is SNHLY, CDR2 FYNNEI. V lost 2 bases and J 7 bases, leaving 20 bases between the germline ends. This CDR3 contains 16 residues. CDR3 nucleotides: TGTGCCAGCAGTGAACCCCTACGGCAGGGGAAGCTTGGCTACACCTTC. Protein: CASSEPLRQGKLGYTF.

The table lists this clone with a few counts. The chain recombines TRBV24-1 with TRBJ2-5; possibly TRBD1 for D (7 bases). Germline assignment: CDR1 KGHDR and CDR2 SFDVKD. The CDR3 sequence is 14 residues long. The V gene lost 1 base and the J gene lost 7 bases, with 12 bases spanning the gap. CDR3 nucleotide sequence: TGTGCCACCAGTGATTTCGGGCAGGGGGGGACCCAGTACTTC. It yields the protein CATSDFGQGGTQYF.

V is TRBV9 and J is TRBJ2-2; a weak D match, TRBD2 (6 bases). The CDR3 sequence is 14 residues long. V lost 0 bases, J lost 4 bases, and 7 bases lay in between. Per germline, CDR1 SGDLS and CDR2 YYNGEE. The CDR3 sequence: CASSVAGATGELFF. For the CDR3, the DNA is TGTGCCAGCAGCGTAGCGGGAGCCACCGGGGAGCTGTTTTTT.

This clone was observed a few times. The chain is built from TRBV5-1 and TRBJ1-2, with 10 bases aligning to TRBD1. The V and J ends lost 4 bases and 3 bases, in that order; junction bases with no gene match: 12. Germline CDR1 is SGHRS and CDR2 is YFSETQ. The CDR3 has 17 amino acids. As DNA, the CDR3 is TGCGCCAGCAGCCGAACTCCGGGACAGGGGTTTTACTATGGCTACACCTTC. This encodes CASSRTPGQGFYYGYTF. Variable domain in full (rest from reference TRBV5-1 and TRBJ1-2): KAGVTQTPRYLIKTRGQQVTLSCSPISGHRSVSWYQQTPGQGLQFLFEYFSETQRNKGNFPGRFSGRQFSNSRSEMNVSTLELGDSALYLCASSRTPGQGFYYGYTFGSGTRLTVV.

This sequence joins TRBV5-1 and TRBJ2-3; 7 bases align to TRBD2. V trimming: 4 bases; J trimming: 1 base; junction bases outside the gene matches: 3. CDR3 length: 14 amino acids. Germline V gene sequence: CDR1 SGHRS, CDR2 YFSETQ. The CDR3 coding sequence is TGCGCCAGCAGCGCGGGGGAGGGCACAGATACGCAGTATTTT. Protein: CASSAGEGTDTQYF.